This T cell receptor (beta chain) originates from a study of radiation and T cells in renal cell carcinoma. The CDR3 is made up of 15 amino acids. Germline assignment: CDR1 SGHTA and CDR2 FQGNSA. After removal of 4 bases from V and 7 bases from J, the junction contained 8 bases not matched to a gene. Sequencing used immunoSEQ multiplex PCR; TCRdb keeps in-frame clones, though not all of them. The table shows about 150,000 clones, with roughly 87% occurring only once. Time point denoted: blood 2 weeks post-SBRT. The treatment was: 15 Gy SBRT to primary tumor, nephrectomy 4 weeks later. The tumor was a clear cell renal cell carcinoma.

This sequence was found in a woman aged 45-65 years with renal cell carcinoma. The sample in question was blood, obtained from a patient whose treatment included radiotherapy and nephrectomy. V and J are TRBV7-2 and TRBJ1-4; TRBD1 agrees at 8 bases. CDR3 protein: CASSSQTGVSEKLFF. Here the CDR3 DNA reads TGTGCCAGCAGCTCCCAGACAGGGGTGTCTGAAAAACTGTTTTTT.